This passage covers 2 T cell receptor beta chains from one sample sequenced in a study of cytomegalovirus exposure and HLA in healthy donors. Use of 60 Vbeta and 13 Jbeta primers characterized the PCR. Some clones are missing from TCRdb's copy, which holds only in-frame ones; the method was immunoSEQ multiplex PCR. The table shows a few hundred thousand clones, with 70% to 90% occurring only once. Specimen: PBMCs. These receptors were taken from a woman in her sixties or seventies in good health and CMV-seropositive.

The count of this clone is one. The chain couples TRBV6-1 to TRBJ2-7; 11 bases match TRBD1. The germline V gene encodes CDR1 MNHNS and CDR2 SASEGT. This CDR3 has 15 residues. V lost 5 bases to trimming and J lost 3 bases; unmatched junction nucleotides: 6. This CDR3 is CASSWTGGADYEQYF. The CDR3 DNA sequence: TGTGCCAGCAGTTGGACAGGGGGCGCGGACTACGAGCAGTACTTC.

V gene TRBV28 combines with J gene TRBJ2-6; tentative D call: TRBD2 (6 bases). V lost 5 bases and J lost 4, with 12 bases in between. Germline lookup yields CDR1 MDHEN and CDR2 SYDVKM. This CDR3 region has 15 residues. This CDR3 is CASSGGEDGANVLTF. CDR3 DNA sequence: TGTGCCAGCAGTGGAGGGGAGGACGGGGCCAACGTCCTGACTTTC.